Each of the 2 T cell receptor beta chains below was sequenced from the same sample in a study of blood T cell repertoires in COVID-19 (dated by TCRdb to the early 2020s). Libraries were prepared through the immunoSEQ multiplex PCR assay. Drawn from immuneACCESS, this table holds only the in-frame rearrangements with V and J called that TCRdb kept. Clones are partly lost; checked studies trace under half to an unresolved V gene and leave the rest unexplained. This sample comprises 270,000 or so clones, 75% to 90% of them detected only once. 4.1% of the sample is taken by the ten largest. The sequencing input was PBMCs or T cells enriched from blood (not recorded which). The receptors shown here come from a woman in her thirties with acute COVID-19.

The chain is built from TRBV28 and TRBJ1-3; D unresolved. Germline-derived CDR1 and CDR2 are MDHEN and SYDVKM. The CDR3 is 13 amino acids. V was clipped by 8 bases and J by 4 bases, with 12 bases between them. CDR3 sequence (DNA): TGTGCCAGCGAGACAACTTCAGGAAACACCATATATTTT. This codes for CASETTSGNTIYF.

V usage is TRBV7-8 and J usage is TRBJ2-3; TRBD2 matches 7 bases. The CDR3 runs to 16 residues. Germline assignment: CDR1 SGHVS and CDR2 FQNEAQ. The trim removed 1 base at V and 3 bases at J, leaving 7 bases unmatched. The CDR3 coding sequence is TGTGCCAGCAGCTTAGGGGGACTACCGGGGACAGATACGCAGTATTTT. Its protein is CASSLGGLPGTDTQYF.